This is a list of T cell receptor beta chains from one sample in a study of T cells in Graves' hyperthyroidism and ophthalmopathy. TCRdb reanalysed the multiplex PCR reads using MiXCR and keeps one entry per CDR3 protein. The sample includes 350,000 or so distinct CDR3 sequences, around 18% of them seen just once. Input material: blood. These receptors all stem from a woman aged 40-49 years with Graves' ophthalmopathy. Each CDR3 is given with its conserved first and last residue. D genes are given only for firm matches. Expanded clones get a size class; other rows say once, few or many, or leave the size out.

>TRBD1|TRBJ2-5|many|TRBV10-2
CASSGGQGARGETQYF
TGCGCCAGCAGTGGAGGACAGGGGGCGCGGGGAGAGACCCAGTACTTC
>-|TRBJ2-1|few|TRBV10-3
CAISARPPYEQFF
TGTGCCATCAGTGCGAGACCTCCCTACGAGCAGTTCTTC
>TRBD2|TRBJ2-7|-|TRBV12-3/TRBV12-4
CASSSTSGPYEQYF
TGTGCCAGCAGTTCAACTAGCGGTCCCTACGAGCAGTACTTC
>-|TRBJ2-5|many|TRBV6-5
CASSWPATGETQYF
TGTGCCAGCAGTTGGCCCGCCACCGGGGAGACCCAGTACTTC
>-|TRBJ1-2|many|TRBV13
CASSLVGEGNYGYTF
TGTGCCAGCAGCTTAGTAGGGGAGGGGAACTATGGCTACACCTTC
>-|TRBJ2-7|many|TRBV6-2/TRBV6-3
CASSYTEYEQYF
TGTGCCAGCAGTTACACGGAGTACGAGCAGTACTTC
>TRBD1|TRBJ1-5|-|TRBV20-1
CSVPGQGAGVFNQPQHF
TGCAGTGTCCCGGGACAGGGGGCGGGGGTCTTCAATCAGCCCCAGCATTTT
>TRBD2|TRBJ2-7|-|TRBV6-2/TRBV6-3
CASGASGTYEQYF
TGTGCCAGCGGGGCTAGCGGGACCTACGAGCAGTACTTC
>TRBD1|TRBJ1-5|-|TRBV12-3/TRBV12-4
CASSQHRGAGNQPQHF
TGTGCCAGCAGTCAACACAGGGGTGCGGGCAATCAGCCCCAGCATTTT
>-|TRBJ1-6|-|TRBV6-1
CASSEGWSVHNSPLHF
TGTGCCAGCAGTGAAGGGTGGTCAGTTCATAATTCACCCCTCCACTTT
>TRBD2|TRBJ2-4|many|TRBV6-5
CASSSGGGSAKNIQYF
TGTGCCAGCAGTTCGGGGGGGGGTTCAGCCAAAAACATTCAGTACTTC
>-|TRBJ1-2|many|TRBV6-1
CASSGGGSSNYGYTF
TGTGCCAGCAGTGGGGGAGGATCCTCTAACTATGGCTACACCTTC
>TRBD1|TRBJ2-6|many|TRBV9
CASSVDRGGANVLTF
TGTGCCAGCAGCGTAGACAGGGGTGGGGCCAACGTCCTGACTTTC
>-|TRBJ2-7|many|TRBV20-1
CSAKDGKGSYEQYF
TGCAGTGCCAAGGACGGGAAAGGGTCCTACGAGCAGTACTTC
>-|TRBJ2-7|many|TRBV7-2
CASSLDPGAPREQYF
TGTGCCAGCAGCTTAGACCCAGGGGCGCCCCGCGAGCAGTACTTC
>-|TRBJ2-7|-|TRBV12-3/TRBV12-4
CASKESSYEQYF
TGTGCCAGCAAAGAGAGCTCCTACGAGCAGTACTTC
>-|TRBJ1-1|many|TRBV12-3/TRBV12-4
CASRGPGGSEAFF
TGTGCCAGCAGGGGCCCGGGGGGATCCGAAGCTTTCTTT
>-|TRBJ2-7|once|TRBV13
CASSLGRQVNGYTFGSGYEQYF
-
>-|TRBJ2-3|many|TRBV4-1
CASSQASTTDTQYF
TGCGCCAGCAGCCAAGCCTCGACCACAGATACGCAGTATTTT
>-|TRBJ2-7|many|TRBV11-2
CASSEDGANYEQYF
TGTGCCAGCAGCGAGGACGGGGCCAACTACGAGCAGTACTTC
>TRBD1|TRBJ2-7|-|TRBV7-8
CASSPGGGQGYEQYF
TGTGCCAGCAGCCCAGGCGGGGGACAGGGATACGAGCAGTACTTC
>-|TRBJ1-5|many|TRBV11-2
CASSLGTYSNQPQHF
TGTGCCAGCAGCTTAGGTACATATAGCAATCAGCCCCAGCATTTT
>-|TRBJ2-1|many|TRBV25-1
CASSVKAGTEQFF
TGTGCCAGCAGTGTAAAAGCCGGGACGGAGCAGTTCTTC
>-|TRBJ2-2|many|TRBV28
CASSSQVDTGELFF
TGTGCCAGCAGCTCCCAAGTGGACACCGGGGAGCTGTTTTTT
>-|TRBJ2-5|once|TRBV30
CAWSEGMYQETQYF
TGTGCCTGGAGTGAGGGAATGTACCAAGAGACCCAGTACTTC
>TRBD2|TRBJ2-7|many|TRBV20-1
CSATSGRQNEQYF
TGCAGTGCTACTAGCGGGAGGCAGAACGAGCAGTACTTC
>-|TRBJ2-5|many|TRBV24-1
CATGAGARMQETQYF
TGTGCCACCGGTGCGGGGGCTCGAATGCAAGAGACCCAGTACTTC
>-|TRBJ2-2|-|TRBV7-3
CASSLTGSSGELFF
TGTGCCAGCAGCTTAACGGGCAGCTCCGGGGAGCTGTTTTTT
>-|TRBJ2-7|-|TRBV7-2
CASSLEAETYEQYF
TGTGCCAGCAGCTTAGAGGCAGAAACCTACGAGCAGTACTTC
>-|TRBJ2-3|-|TRBV28
CASSLPEFRDFQDTDTQYF
TGTGCCAGCAGTCTCCCCGAATTCCGGGACTTCCAAGACACAGATACGCAGTATTTT
>-|TRBJ1-1|many|TRBV5-1
CASSLEGFAEAFF
TGCGCCAGCAGCTTGGAAGGGTTCGCTGAAGCTTTCTTT
>-|TRBJ2-2|many|TRBV29-1
CSGRGSNTGELFF
TGCAGCGGTCGCGGCTCGAACACCGGGGAGCTGTTTTTT
>-|TRBJ1-2|many|TRBV6-4
CASRPTHTFPARIINYGYTF
TGTGCCAGCAGACCGACCCACACGTTTCCGGCTAGGATTATTAACTATGGCTACACCTTC
>-|TRBJ1-1|many|TRBV13
CASSLNPGIEAFF
TGTGCCAGCAGCTTAAATCCGGGGATTGAAGCTTTCTTT
>-|TRBJ2-7|many|TRBV7-8
CASSPYRGSSYEQYF
TGTGCCAGCAGCCCATACAGAGGGAGCTCCTACGAGCAGTACTTC
>TRBD2|TRBJ2-5|many|TRBV6-5
CASRGLAGAQETQYF
TGTGCCAGCAGGGGACTAGCGGGAGCACAAGAGACCCAGTACTTC
>TRBD1|TRBJ1-2|many|TRBV27
CASSLTAGGVYGYTF
TGTGCCAGCAGTTTAACCGCAGGGGGCGTCTATGGCTACACCTTC
>-|TRBJ1-5|-|TRBV27
CASSPSASLPLNQPQHF
TGTGCCAGCAGTCCATCAGCGTCCCTCCCCCTGAATCAGCCCCAGCATTTT
>-|TRBJ2-4|once|TRBV10-3
CAISEQPGAAIQYF
TGTGCCATCAGTGAACAGCCGGGTGCCGCCATTCAGTACTTC
>-|TRBJ2-7|many|TRBV5-1
CASSLAVREPYEQYF
TGCGCCAGCAGCTTGGCAGTGCGCGAGCCCTACGAGCAGTACTTC
>-|TRBJ2-1|many|TRBV12-3/TRBV12-4
CASRTLRGGYHNEQFF
TGTGCCAGCAGGACCCTTCGAGGCGGATACCACAATGAGCAGTTCTTC
>TRBD1|TRBJ2-7|many|TRBV6-5
CASSRLGQGDLVRSF
TGTGCCAGCAGCCGCTTGGGACAGGGGGATTTAGTCCGATCATTC
>-|TRBJ1-6|few|TRBV2
CASTKDINSPLHF
TGTGCCAGCACTAAGGATATCAATTCACCCCTCCACTTT
>-|TRBJ1-1|many|TRBV19
CASSIVHAGKNTEAFF
TGTGCCAGTAGTATAGTGCACGCAGGAAAGAACACTGAAGCTTTCTTT
>TRBD1|TRBJ1-2|many|TRBV24-1
CATSDPGQGGGYTF
TGTGCCACCAGTGACCCCGGACAGGGCGGCGGCTACACCTTC
>TRBD2|TRBJ2-3|-|TRBV30
CAWVPMSGRAGTDTQYF
TGTGCCTGGGTACCGATGAGCGGGAGGGCCGGCACAGATACGCAGTATTTT